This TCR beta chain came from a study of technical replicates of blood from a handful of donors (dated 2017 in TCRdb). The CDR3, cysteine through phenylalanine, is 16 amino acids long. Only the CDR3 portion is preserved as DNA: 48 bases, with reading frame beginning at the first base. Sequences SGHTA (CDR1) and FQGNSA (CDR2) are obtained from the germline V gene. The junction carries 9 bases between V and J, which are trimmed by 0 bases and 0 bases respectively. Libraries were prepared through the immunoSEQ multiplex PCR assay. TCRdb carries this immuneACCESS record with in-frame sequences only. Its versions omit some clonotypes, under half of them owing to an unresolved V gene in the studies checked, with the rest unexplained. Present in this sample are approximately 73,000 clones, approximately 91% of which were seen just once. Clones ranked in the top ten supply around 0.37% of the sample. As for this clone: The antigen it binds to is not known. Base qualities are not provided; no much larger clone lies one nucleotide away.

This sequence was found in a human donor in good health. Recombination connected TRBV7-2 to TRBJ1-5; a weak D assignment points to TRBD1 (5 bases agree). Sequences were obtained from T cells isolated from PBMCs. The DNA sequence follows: TGTGCCAGCAGCTTAGCCGGGGGATATAGCAATCAGCCCCAGCATTTT. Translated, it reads CASSLAGGYSNQPQHF.